The T cell receptor beta chain described here comes from a study of tumor and adjacent non-tumor tissue in lung cancer (dated by TCRdb to 2016 to 2018). Study-level background: Of the cohort, 11 to 12 patients had adenocarcinoma, 2 had squamous cell carcinoma and 1 had small cell lung cancer. Among the 15 or so patients, ages ranged from about 31 to 80 years, 10 were men and 5 were women, and disease was TNM stage I to III. In total, sequencing yielded 100 million to 150 million productive TCRbeta reads, which works out to an average of approximately 4.2 million reads per sample. Bulk TCRbeta repertoires were compared between lung tumor tissue and matched distant non-tumor lung tissue obtained from 15 lung cancer patients. For each patient, one tumor sample and one normal lung sample were taken, giving a few dozen paired specimens that underwent TCRbeta CDR3 sequencing.

This clonotype was counted at least ten times. It lacks a known antigen. Per-nucleotide qualities are absent, and no much larger clonotype sits a single base away. RNA was isolated from bulk, unsorted tissue, and RNA quality was assessed with a NanoDrop ND-1000 and an Agilent 2100. Donors were newly diagnosed lung cancer patients admitted for thoracic surgery in China between August and November 2014, without prior chemotherapy. Patients who had received previous radiotherapy or chemotherapy, or who had another concurrent cancer, were excluded from the study. Surgical tissue pieces of about 1-2.3 cm3 were preserved in RNAlater solution and were kept at -80 degrees C until use. Inclusive of the bounding cysteine and phenylalanine, the CDR3 is 15 residues long. The CDR3 DNA has 45 bases and is translated from base 1. V and J lose 4 bases and 3 bases, and a span of 10 bases separates them. CDR1 and CDR2, looked up from the germline V gene, are MNHNS and SASEGT.

Library preparation was by multiplex PCR. Reads for this sample came from an Illumina HiSeq 2500. TCRbeta libraries were built by three rounds of nested PCR using primers (Table S4), following protocols modified from ARM-PCR. Before sequencing, PCR products of 200-500 bp were excised from the gel and purified with the QIAquick gel extraction kit. As for the original processing: Trimmomatic was used to clean the reads, FLASH was used to merge the reads into complete CDR3 sequences, and MiTCR was used to assign the reads to V(D)J germline segments. Clonal diversity was computed as the inverse Simpson's index with VDJtools. Productive reads were defined as in-frame sequences without a premature stop codon. TCRdb reran the public reads through fastp at Q25 and MiXCR, keeping productive beta chains. Every entry covers one CDR3 protein and lists the most common genes and DNA from its rows. What appears here as the V and J calls and clone size reflects TCRdb's work, not the paper's. Here the sample has around 74,000 distinct CDR3 sequences; nearly 70% occur a single time. Of the sample, over 10% is held by the ten largest clones.

Summary of the overall study and its limitations: Younger patients had significantly higher TCR diversity, and higher tumor TCR diversity was associated with shorter overall and disease-free survival. Peripheral blood was not sequenced, so blood TCRbeta repertoires were not examined in the lung cancer patients of the study. Neither the sequencing platform nor unique molecular identifiers are mentioned in the methods. With only approximately 16 patients in the cohort, the authors noted that larger samples and more detailed clinical data are needed. The top 100 clones accounted for a significantly larger cumulative portion of the repertoire in normal lung than in tumor tissue. Significantly higher TCR diversity (inverse Simpson) was observed in tumor tissue than in normal lung tissue (about 410 vs 180, P = 0.0075, Mann-Whitney U test).

The clonotype was recovered from a woman in her 70s with non-small cell lung cancer. Source material: lung tumor tissue. The sequence links TRBV6-1 to TRBJ2-6; matching of 6 bases hints at TRBD2 as the D gene. The CDR3 sequence is CASSGTGVGANVLTF. The DNA sequence is TGTGCCAGCAGTGGGACGGGGGTTGGGGCCAACGTCCTGACTTTC.